The source of this T cell receptor (beta chain) is a study of beta chain features in type 1 diabetes. Study summary: All of the samples together had approximately 99 million sorted cells examined.

Reverse transcription of all isolated RNA meant that expressed TCRB transcripts were sequenced. This table comes from immunoSEQ multiplex PCR, and its TCRdb copy is limited to in-frame clones, with some not included. Of roughly 730,000 clones in the sample, around 15% were seen once. Study-level results: In the patient group, naive, central memory and Treg TCRB repertoires seemed more alike than in the healthy donor group. Patients with Type 1 diabetes showed moderately but significantly shorter TCRB CDR3s in all four CD4+ subsets.

This clone was seen only a few times. Its antigen remains unknown. The CDR3 has 15 amino acids. This receptor was identified in a man younger than 35 with type 1 diabetes. Sequencing was performed on naive CD4+ T cells from blood. V usage is TRBV21-1 and J usage is TRBJ1-1; the table's D call, TRBD1, was not checked against the DNA. TRBV21-1 is a known pseudogene. As DNA, the CDR3 is TGTGCCAGCAGCCCCCGCTCCGGGACAGGGACTGAAGCTTTCTTT. Protein sequence: CASSPRSGTGTEAFF.